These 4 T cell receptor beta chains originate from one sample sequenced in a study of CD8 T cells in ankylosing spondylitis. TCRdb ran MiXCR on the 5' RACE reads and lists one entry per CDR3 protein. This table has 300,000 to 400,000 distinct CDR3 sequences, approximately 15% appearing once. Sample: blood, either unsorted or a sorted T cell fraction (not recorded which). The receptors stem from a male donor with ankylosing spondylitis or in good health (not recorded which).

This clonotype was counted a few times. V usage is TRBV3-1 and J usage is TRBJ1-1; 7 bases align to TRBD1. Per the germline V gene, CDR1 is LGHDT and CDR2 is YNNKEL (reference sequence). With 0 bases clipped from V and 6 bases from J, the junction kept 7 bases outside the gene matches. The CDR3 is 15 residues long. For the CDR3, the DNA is TGTGCCAGCAGCCAAGAGTTGGTACAGGGGTCTGAAGCTTTCTTT. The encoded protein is CASSQELVQGSEAFF.

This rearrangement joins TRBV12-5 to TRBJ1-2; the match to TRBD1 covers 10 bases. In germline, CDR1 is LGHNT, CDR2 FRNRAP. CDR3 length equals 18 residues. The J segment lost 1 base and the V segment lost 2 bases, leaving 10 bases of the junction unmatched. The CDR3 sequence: CASGLQSIDRGLNYGYTF. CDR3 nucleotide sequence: TGTGCTAGTGGTTTGCAATCAATCGACAGGGGGCTTAACTATGGCTACACCTTC.

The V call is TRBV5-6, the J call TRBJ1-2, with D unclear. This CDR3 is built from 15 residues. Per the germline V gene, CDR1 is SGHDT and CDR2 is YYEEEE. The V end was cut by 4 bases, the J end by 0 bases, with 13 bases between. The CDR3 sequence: CASSPQIRTNYGYTF. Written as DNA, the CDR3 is TGTGCCAGCAGCCCACAGATTCGCACTAACTATGGCTACACCTTC.

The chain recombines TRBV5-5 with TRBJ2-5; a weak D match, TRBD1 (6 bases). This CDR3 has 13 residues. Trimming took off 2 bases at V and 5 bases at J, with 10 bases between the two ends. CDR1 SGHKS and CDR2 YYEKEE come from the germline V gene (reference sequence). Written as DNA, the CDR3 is TGTGCCAGCAGCTTTCACAGGGTGGAGACCCAGTACTTC. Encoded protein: CASSFHRVETQYF.